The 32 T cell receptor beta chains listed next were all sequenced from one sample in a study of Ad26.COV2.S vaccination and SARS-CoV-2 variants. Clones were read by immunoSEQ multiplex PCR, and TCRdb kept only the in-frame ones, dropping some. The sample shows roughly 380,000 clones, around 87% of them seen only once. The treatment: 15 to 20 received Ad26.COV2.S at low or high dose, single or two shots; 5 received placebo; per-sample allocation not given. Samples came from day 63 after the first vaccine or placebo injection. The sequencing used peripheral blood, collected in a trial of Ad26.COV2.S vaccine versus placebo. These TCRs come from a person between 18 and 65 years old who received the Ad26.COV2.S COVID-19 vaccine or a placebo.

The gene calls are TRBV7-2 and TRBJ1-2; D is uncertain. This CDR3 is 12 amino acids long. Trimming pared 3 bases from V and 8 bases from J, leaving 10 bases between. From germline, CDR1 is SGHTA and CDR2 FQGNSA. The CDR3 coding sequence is TGTGCCAGCAGCTTTACTGGCTTGGGCTACACCTTC. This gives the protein CASSFTGLGYTF.

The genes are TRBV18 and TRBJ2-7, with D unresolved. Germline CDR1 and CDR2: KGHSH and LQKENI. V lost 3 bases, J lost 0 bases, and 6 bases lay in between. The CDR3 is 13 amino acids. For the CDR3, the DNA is TGTGCCAGCTCACCTACGAGCTCCTACGAGCAGTACTTC. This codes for CASSPTSSYEQYF.

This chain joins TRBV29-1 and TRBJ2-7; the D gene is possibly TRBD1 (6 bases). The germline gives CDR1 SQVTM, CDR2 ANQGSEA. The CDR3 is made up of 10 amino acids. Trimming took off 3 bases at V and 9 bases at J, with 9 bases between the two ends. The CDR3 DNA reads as TGCAGCGTTGAGGAGGACAGGCAGTACTTC. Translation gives CSVEEDRQYF.

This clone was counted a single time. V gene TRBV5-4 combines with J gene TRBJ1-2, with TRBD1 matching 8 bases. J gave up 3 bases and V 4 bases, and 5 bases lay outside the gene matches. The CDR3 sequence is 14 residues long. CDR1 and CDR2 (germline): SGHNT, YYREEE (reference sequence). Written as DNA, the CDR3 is TGTGCCAGCAGCCCTCTACAGGGGGACTATGGCTACACCTTC. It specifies CASSPLQGDYGYTF.

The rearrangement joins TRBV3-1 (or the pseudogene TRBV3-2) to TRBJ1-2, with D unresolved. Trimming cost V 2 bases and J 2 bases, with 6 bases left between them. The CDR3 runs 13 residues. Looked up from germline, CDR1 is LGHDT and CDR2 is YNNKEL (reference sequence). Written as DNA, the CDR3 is TGTGCCAGCAGCCAAATAAGAAACTATGGCTACACCTTC. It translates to CASSQIRNYGYTF.

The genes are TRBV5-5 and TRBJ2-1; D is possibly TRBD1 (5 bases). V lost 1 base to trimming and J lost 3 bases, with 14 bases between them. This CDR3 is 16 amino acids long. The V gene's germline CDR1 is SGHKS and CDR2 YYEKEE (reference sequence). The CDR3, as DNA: TGTGCCAGCAGCTTGTACCCGGCAGGGTACTACAATGAGCAGTTCTTC. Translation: CASSLYPAGYYNEQFF.

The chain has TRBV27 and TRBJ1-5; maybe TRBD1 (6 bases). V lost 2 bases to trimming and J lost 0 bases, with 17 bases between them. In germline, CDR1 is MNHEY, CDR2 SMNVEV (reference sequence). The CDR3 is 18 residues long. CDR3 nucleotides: TGTGCCAGCAGTTTACGTGGGGGGCCGGAATATAGCAATCAGCCCCAGCATTTT. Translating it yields CASSLRGGPEYSNQPQHF.

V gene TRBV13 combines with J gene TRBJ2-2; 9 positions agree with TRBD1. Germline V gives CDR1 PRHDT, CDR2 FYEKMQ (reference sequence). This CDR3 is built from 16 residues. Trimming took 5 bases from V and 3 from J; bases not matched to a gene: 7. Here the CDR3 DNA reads TGTGCCAGCAGCCTCAGCGGGGACAGGGACACCGGGGAGCTGTTTTTT. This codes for CASSLSGDRDTGELFF. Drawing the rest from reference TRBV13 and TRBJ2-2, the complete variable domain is AAGVIQSPRHLIKEKRETATLKCYPIPRHDTVYWYQQGPGQDPQFLISFYEKMQSDKGSIPDRFSAQQFSDYHSELNMSSLELGDSALYFCASSLSGDRDTGELFFGEGSRLTVL.

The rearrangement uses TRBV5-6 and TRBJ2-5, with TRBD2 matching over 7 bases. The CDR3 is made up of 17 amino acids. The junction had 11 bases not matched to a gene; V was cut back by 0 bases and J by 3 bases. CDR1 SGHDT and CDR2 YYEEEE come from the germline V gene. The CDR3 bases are TGTGCCAGCAGCTTGGATTTTGGGGACCGGGAGGAAGAGACCCAGTACTTC. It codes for CASSLDFGDREEETQYF.

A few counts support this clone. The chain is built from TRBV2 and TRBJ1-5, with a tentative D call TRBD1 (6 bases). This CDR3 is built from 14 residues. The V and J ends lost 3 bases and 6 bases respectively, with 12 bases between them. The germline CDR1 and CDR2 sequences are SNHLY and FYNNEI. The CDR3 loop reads CASSESGASQPQHF. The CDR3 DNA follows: TGTGCCAGCAGTGAGTCGGGGGCAAGTCAGCCCCAGCATTTT. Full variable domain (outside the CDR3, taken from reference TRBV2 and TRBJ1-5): EPEVTQTPSHQVTQMGQEVILRCVPISNHLYFYWYRQILGQKVEFLVSFYNNEISEKSEIFDDQFSVERPDGSNFTLKIRSTKLEDSAMYFCASSESGASQPQHFGDGTRLSIL.

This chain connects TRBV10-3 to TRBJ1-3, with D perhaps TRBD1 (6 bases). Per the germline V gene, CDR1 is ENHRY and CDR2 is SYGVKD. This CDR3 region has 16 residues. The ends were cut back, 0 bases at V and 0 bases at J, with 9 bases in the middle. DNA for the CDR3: TGTGCCATCAGTGAGTCCAGGACAGACTCTGGAAACACCATATATTTT. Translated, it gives CAISESRTDSGNTIYF.

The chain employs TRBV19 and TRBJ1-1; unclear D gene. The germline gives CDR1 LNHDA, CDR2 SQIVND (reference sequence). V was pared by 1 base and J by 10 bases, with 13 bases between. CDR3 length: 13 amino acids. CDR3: CASSIAGMRTAFF. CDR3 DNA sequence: TGTGCCAGTAGTATAGCGGGCATGCGGACAGCTTTCTTT.

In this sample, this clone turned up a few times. The CDR3 DNA sequence: TGTGCCAGCAGGACCGGGGGGCGTGAGACCCAGTACTTC. This translates into CASRTGGRETQYF. The chain is built from TRBV5-6 and TRBJ2-5, with TRBD2 as a possible D gene (7 bases). This CDR3 has 13 amino acids. In germline, CDR1 is SGHDT, CDR2 YYEEEE. V shed 5 bases and J shed 5 bases, with 13 bases lying between them. Complete variable domain (other parts from reference TRBV5-6 and TRBJ2-5): DAGVTQSPTHLIKTRGQQVTLRCSPKSGHDTVSWYQQALGQGPQFIFQYYEEEERQRGNFPDRFSGHQFPNYSSELNVNALLLGDSALYLCASRTGGRETQYFGPGTRLLVL.

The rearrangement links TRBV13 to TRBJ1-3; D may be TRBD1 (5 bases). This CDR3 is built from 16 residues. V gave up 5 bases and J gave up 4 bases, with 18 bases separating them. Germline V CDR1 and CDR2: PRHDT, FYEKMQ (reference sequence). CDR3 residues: CASSDTLRQRGNTIYF. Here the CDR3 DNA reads TGTGCCAGCAGCGACACCCTGAGACAGAGAGGAAACACCATATATTTT.

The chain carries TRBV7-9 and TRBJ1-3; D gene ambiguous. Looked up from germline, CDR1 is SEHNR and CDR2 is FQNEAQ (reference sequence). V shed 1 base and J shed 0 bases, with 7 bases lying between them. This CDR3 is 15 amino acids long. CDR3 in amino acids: CASSLGRSSGNTIYF. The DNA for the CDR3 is TGTGCCAGCAGCTTAGGGCGGAGCTCTGGAAACACCATATATTTT.

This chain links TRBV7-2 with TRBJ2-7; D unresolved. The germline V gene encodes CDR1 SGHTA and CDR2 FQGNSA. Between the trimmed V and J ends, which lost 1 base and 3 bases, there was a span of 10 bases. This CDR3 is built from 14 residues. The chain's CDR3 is CASSLETRNYEQYF. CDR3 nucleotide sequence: TGTGCCAGCAGCTTAGAGACACGGAACTACGAGCAGTACTTC.

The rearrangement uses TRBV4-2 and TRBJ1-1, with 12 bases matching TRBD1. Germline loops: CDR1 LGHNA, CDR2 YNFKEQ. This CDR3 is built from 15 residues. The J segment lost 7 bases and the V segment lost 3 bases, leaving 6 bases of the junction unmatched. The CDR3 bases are TGTGCCAGCAGCCAGCCCGGGACAGGGGGCGGTGAAGCTTTCTTT. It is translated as CASSQPGTGGGEAFF.

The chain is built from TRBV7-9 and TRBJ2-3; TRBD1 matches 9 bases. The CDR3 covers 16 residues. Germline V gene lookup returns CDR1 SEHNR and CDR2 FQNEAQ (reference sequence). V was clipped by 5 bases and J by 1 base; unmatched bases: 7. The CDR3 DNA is TGTGCCAGCAGCACCTTGGGACAGGGTCGCACAGATACGCAGTATTTT. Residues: CASSTLGQGRTDTQYF.

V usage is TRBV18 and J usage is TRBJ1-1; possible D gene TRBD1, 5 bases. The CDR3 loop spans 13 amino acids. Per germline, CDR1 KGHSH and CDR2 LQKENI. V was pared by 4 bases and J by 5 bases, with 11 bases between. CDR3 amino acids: CASSQGRETEAFF. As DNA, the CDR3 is TGTGCCAGCTCACAGGGGAGAGAGACTGAAGCTTTCTTT.

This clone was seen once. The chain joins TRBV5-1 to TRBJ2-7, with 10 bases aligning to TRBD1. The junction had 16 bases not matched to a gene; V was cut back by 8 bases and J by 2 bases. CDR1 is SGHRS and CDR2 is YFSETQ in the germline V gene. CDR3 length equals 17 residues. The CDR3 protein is CARNAAEGQGVAYEQYF. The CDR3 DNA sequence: TGCGCCAGGAACGCGGCAGAAGGACAGGGGGTCGCCTACGAGCAGTACTTC.

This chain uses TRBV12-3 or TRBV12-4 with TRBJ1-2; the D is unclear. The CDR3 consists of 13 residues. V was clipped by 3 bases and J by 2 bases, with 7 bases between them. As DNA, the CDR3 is TGTGCCAGCAGTTTGCGAGAAAACTATGGCTACACCTTC. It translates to CASSLRENYGYTF.

The CDR3 bases are TGTGCCAGCAGGACCTACTCTGGAAACACCATATATTTT. Its translation is CASRTYSGNTIYF. J is TRBJ1-3 and V is TRBV27; D is undetermined. Per the germline V gene, CDR1 is MNHEY and CDR2 is SMNVEV (reference sequence). Trimming took 6 bases from V and 0 from J, leaving 6 bases between them. The CDR3 covers 13 residues.

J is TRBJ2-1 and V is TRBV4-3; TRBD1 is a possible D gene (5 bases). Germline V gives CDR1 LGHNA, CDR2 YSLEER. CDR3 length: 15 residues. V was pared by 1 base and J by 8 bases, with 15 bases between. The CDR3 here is CASSQVPGQGYEQFF. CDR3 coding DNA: TGCGCCAGCAGCCAAGTCCCCGGCCAGGGCTATGAGCAGTTCTTC.

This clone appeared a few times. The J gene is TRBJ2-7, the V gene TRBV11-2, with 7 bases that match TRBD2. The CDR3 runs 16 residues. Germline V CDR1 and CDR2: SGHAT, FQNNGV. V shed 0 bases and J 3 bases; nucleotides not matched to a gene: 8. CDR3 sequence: CASSLEAAGGSYEQYF. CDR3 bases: TGTGCCAGCAGCTTAGAGGCGGCCGGGGGGAGCTACGAGCAGTACTTC.

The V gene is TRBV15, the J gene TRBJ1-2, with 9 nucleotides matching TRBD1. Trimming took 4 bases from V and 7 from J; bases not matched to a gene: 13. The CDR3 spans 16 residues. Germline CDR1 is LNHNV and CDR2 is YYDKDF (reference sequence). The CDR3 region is CATSIDRGSTGGGYTF. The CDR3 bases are TGTGCCACCAGCATAGACAGGGGGAGTACAGGTGGTGGCTACACCTTC.

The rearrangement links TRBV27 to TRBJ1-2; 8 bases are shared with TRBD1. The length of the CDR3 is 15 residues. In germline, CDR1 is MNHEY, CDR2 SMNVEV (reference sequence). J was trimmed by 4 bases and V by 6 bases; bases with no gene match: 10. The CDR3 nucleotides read TGTGCCAGCAGGAAGGACAGGGAGACGGTCTATGGCTACACCTTC. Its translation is CASRKDRETVYGYTF.

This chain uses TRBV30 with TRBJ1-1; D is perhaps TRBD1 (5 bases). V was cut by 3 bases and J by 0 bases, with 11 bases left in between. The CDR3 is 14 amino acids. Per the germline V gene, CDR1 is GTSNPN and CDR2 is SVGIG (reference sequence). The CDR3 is CAWRTGRVNTEAFF. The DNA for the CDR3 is TGTGCCTGGAGGACCGGCAGGGTGAACACTGAAGCTTTCTTT.

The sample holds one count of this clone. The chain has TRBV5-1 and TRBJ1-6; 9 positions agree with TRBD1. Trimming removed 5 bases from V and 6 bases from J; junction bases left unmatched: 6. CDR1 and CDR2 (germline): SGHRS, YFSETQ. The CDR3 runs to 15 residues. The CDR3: CASRPGTGSNSPLHF. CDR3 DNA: TGCGCCAGCAGACCCGGGACAGGGAGTAATTCACCCCTCCACTTT. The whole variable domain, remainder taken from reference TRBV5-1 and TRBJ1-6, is KAGVTQTPRYLIKTRGQQVTLSCSPISGHRSVSWYQQTPGQGLQFLFEYFSETQRNKGNFPGRFSGRQFSNSRSEMNVSTLELGDSALYLCASRPGTGSNSPLHFGNGTRLTVT.

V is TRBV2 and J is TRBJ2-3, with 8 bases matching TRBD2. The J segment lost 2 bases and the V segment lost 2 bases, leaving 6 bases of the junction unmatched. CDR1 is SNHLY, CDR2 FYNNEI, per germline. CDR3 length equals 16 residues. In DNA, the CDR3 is TGTGCCAGCAGTGAATGGGTAGCGGGGTACACAGATACGCAGTATTTT. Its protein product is CASSEWVAGYTDTQYF.

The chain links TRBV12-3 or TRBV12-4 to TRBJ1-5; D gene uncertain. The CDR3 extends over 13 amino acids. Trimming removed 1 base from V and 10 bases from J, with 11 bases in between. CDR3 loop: CASSLGSGKPQHF. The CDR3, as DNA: TGTGCCAGCAGTTTAGGGTCGGGTAAACCCCAGCATTTT.

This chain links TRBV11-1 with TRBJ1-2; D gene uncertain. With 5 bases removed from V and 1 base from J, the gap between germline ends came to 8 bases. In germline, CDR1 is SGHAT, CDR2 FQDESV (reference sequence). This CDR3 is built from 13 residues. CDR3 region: CASSQGNNYGYTF. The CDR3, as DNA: TGTGCCAGCAGCCAAGGGAATAACTATGGCTACACCTTC.

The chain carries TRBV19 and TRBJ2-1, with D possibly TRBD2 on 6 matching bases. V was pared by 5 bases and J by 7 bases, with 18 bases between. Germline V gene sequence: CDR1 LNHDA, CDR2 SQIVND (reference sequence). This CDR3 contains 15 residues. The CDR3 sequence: CASSRRDSGRNEQFF. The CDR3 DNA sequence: TGTGCCAGTAGTCGCCGGGACTCAGGGAGGAATGAGCAGTTCTTC. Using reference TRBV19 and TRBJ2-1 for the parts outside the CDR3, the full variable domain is DGGITQSPKYLFRKEGQNVTLSCEQNLNHDAMYWYRQDPGQGLRLIYYSQIVNDFQKGDIAEGYSVSREKKESFPLTVTSAQKNPTAFYLCASSRRDSGRNEQFFGPGTRLTVL.